The rows below give T cell receptor beta chains drawn from one sample of a study of spatial heterogeneity in lung cancer. Each CDR3 protein is one row after TCRdb ran MiXCR on the 5' RACE reads. The sample has approximately 40,000 distinct CDR3 sequences, around 7% seen once; the top ten hold 25% to 30%. The sequences come from PBMCs, collected at surgery. Every receptor here comes from a male donor with early-stage non-small cell lung cancer. Each CDR3 is given with its conserved first and last residue. D genes are given only for firm matches. The listing skips clone size in some rows; elsewhere it reads once, few, many or a size class.

v_call,j_call,clone_size,d_call,cdr3_nt,cdr3_aa
TRBV7-9,TRBJ1-4,many,TRBD1,TGTGCCAGCAGCTTAGCGGGACAGGGGAATAATGAAAAACTGTTTTTT,CASSLAGQGNNEKLFF
TRBV20-1,TRBJ1-5,.,TRBD1,TGCAGTGCCGTTTTCCCTATTGGACAGGGCCTGGGGGGAAATCAGCCCCAGCATTTT,CSAVFPIGQGLGGNQPQHF
TRBV6-6,TRBJ1-1,.,.,TGTGCCAGCAGGACAGGTCATGGGTCCTCTGAAGCTTTCTTT,CASRTGHGSSEAFF
TRBV7-6,TRBJ2-1,.,TRBD2,TGTGCCAGCAGCCGGGACAAAACGGGACTAGCGGGGGTACTCAATGAGCAGTTCTTC,CASSRDKTGLAGVLNEQFF
TRBV6-5,TRBJ2-5,many,.,TGTGCCAGCAGCCTGGATATCTCGGAGACCCAGTACTTC,CASSLDISETQYF
TRBV7-2,TRBJ2-2,.,TRBD1,TGTGCCAGCAGCTTAGAGGGGGCCTTCCCCGGGGAGCTGTTTTTT,CASSLEGAFPGELFF
TRBV12-3/TRBV12-4,TRBJ1-1,many,.,TGTGCCAGCAGCATTGGACTCTCTGAAGCTTTCTTT,CASSIGLSEAFF
TRBV7-2,TRBJ2-1,many,.,TGTGCCAGCAGCTTTAGGGGGGGCATCAATGAGCAGTTCTTC,CASSFRGGINEQFF
TRBV5-5,TRBJ1-6,many,.,TGTGCCAGCAGCTCATCGGGGGCTGATAATTCACCCCTCCACTTT,CASSSSGADNSPLHF
TRBV7-9,TRBJ2-1,.,.,TGTGCCAGCAGCTCTCCCAGGCTAGCAGGAGGGTTCTTC,CASSSPRLAGGFF
TRBV6-5,TRBJ2-2,many,.,TGTGCCAGCCGGCGGGGGACAAACACCGGGGAGCTGTTTTTT,CASRRGTNTGELFF
TRBV5-1,TRBJ2-7,.,TRBD1,TGCGCCAGCAGCCTCCGATCCGCGGGACAGGGCAGCGAGCAGTACTTC,CASSLRSAGQGSEQYF
TRBV28,TRBJ1-6,few,.,TGTGCCAGCAGTCAGGGACAAGGGAATTCACCCCTCCACTTT,CASSQGQGNSPLHF
TRBV18,TRBJ2-3,few,TRBD2,TGTGCCAGCTCGCCCGGGACTAGCGGGGGCGCAGATACGCAGTATTTT,CASSPGTSGGADTQYF
TRBV18,TRBJ1-1,.,TRBD1,TGTGCCAGCTCACCACCGTACAGGGGGCGCGGGAACACTGAAGCTTTCTTT,CASSPPYRGRGNTEAFF
TRBV12-5,TRBJ2-3,few,.,TGTGCTAGTGGTTTGACCCTAAGCACAGATACGCAGTATTTT,CASGLTLSTDTQYF
TRBV7-9,TRBJ2-1,many,TRBD2,TGTGCCAGCAGCTTAGATGCGGGAGTAATCTACAATGAGCAGTTCTTC,CASSLDAGVIYNEQFF
TRBV7-9,TRBJ2-7,many,TRBD1,TGTGCCAGCAGCTTTACCGGACAGGGATCATACGAGCAGTACTTC,CASSFTGQGSYEQYF
TRBV19,TRBJ2-2,many,TRBD2,TGTGCCAGTAGTTATGCGGGGGGCGCCGGGGAGCTGTTTTTT,CASSYAGGAGELFF
TRBV18,TRBJ1-6,few,TRBD1,TGTGCCAGCTCAACAGGGGACGGCAGTTCACCCCTCCACTTT,CASSTGDGSSPLHF
TRBV4-1,TRBJ1-6,.,.,TGCGCCAGCAGCCAAGACGGTGGAGGCTTTTATTCACCCCTCCACTTT,CASSQDGGGFYSPLHF
TRBV19,TRBJ1-5,few,.,TGTGCCAGTAGCACCGTTGGCAATCAGCCCCAGCATTTT,CASSTVGNQPQHF
TRBV12-3/TRBV12-4,TRBJ1-6,many,TRBD1,TGTGCCAGCAGTTTCGAGACAGGGTATAATTCACCCCTCCACTTT,CASSFETGYNSPLHF
TRBV7-2,TRBJ2-1,.,.,TGTGCCAGCAGCTTATTCCGCTTGGATGAGCAGTTCTTC,CASSLFRLDEQFF
TRBV10-3,TRBJ2-2,few,TRBD1,TGTGCCATCAGTGATATAAGGGACAGCGTCTACACCGGGGAGCTGTTTTTT,CAISDIRDSVYTGELFF
TRBV4-3,TRBJ2-7,.,TRBD1,TGCGCCAGCAGCCAAGGCATCGGGGACAGGGGCAGCGAGCAGTACTTC,CASSQGIGDRGSEQYF